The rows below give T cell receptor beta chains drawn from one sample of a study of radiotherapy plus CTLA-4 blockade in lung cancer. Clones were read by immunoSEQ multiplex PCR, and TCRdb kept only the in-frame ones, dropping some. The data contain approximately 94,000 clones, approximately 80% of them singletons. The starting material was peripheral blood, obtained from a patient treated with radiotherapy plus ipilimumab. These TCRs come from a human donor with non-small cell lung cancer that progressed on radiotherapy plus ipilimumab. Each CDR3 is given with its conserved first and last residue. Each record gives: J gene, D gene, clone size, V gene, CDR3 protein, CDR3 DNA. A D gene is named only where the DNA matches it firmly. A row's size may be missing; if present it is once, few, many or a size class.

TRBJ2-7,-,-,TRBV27,CASSLFTSHEQYF,TGTGCCAGCAGTTTATTCACGAGCCACGAGCAGTACTTC
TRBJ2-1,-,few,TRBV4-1,CASSQSPARVSYNEQFF,TGCGCCAGCAGCCAAAGCCCTGCACGGGTAAGCTACAATGAGCAGTTCTTC
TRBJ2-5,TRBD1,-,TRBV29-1,CSVGQGGETQYF,TGCAGCGTCGGACAGGGGGGAGAGACCCAGTACTTC
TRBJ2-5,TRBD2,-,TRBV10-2,CAARGRAGETQYF,TGCGCCGCGCGAGGGAGGGCGGGGGAGACCCAGTACTTC
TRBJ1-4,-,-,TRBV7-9,CASSLGTLTNEKLFF,TGTGCCAGCAGCTTAGGGACTCTAACCAATGAAAAACTGTTTTTT
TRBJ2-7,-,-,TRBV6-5,CASALGAPHEQYF,TGTGCCAGCGCCTTGGGCGCCCCCCACGAGCAGTACTTC
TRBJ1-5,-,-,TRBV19,CASTQGGSNQPQHF,TGTGCCAGTACGCAGGGTGGTAGCAATCAGCCCCAGCATTTT
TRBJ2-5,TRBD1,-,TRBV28,CASSPPGQGRAQETQYF,TGTGCCAGCAGTCCGCCGGGACAGGGTCGCGCACAAGAGACCCAGTACTTC
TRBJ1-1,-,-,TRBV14,CASSQDRDTEAFF,TGTGCCAGCAGCCAAGATAGAGACACTGAAGCTTTCTTT
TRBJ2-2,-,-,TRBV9,CASSVEWAGVTGELFF,TGTGCCAGCAGCGTAGAATGGGCAGGGGTCACCGGGGAGCTGTTTTTT
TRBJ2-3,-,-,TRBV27,CASSLAASTDTQYF,TGTGCCAGCAGTTTAGCGGCAAGCACAGATACGCAGTATTTT
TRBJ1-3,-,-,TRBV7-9,CASSSGTGNTTYF,TGTGCCAGCAGCTCGGGGACTGGAAACACCACATATTTT
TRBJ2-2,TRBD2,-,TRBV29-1,CSASGTSGVTNTGELFF,TGCAGCGCATCCGGGACTAGCGGGGTTACGAACACCGGGGAGCTGTTTTTT
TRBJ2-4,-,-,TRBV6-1,CASSENNPGDKNIQYF,TGTGCCAGCAGTGAAAATAACCCGGGGGACAAAAACATTCAGTACTTC
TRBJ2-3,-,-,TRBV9,CAGSRGSSSTDTQYF,TGTGCAGGTTCGAGGGGGAGCTCTAGCACAGATACGCAGTATTTT
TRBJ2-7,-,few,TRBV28,CASSRTAYEQYF,TGTGCCAGCAGTAGGACAGCCTACGAGCAGTACTTC
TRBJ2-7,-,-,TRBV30,CAWSVRGRDEQYF,TGTGCCTGGAGTGTACGGGGGCGCGACGAGCAGTACTTC
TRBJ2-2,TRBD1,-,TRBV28,CASSHRGVWTGELFF,TGTGCCAGCAGTCACAGGGGTGTCTGGACCGGGGAGCTGTTTTTT
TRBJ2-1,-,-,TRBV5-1,CASSLEAGFNEQFF,TGCGCCAGCAGCTTGGAGGCAGGGTTCAATGAGCAGTTCTTC
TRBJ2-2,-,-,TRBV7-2,CASSLVTTATGELFF,TGTGCCAGCAGCTTAGTAACGACAGCCACCGGGGAGCTGTTTTTT
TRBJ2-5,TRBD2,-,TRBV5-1,CASSAGAQETQYF,TGCGCCAGCAGCGCGGGAGCCCAAGAGACCCAGTACTTC
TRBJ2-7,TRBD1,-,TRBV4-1,CASSQLQDRYPHEQYF,TGCGCCAGCAGCCAACTCCAGGACAGGTACCCCCACGAGCAGTACTTC
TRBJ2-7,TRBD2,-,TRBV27,CASSLTSGSNYEQYF,TGTGCCAGCAGCCTGACTAGCGGGAGTAACTACGAGCAGTACTTC
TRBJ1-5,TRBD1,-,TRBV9,CASSAGQGVGQPQHF,TGTGCCAGCAGCGCCGGACAGGGGGTAGGTCAGCCCCAGCATTTT
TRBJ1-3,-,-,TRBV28,CASSLLPGAGGNTIYF,TGTGCCAGCAGTTTACTTCCGGGGGCGGGAGGAAACACCATATATTTT
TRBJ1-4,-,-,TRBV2,CASSERGTNEKLFF,TGTGCCAGCAGTGAAAGGGGAACTAATGAAAAACTGTTTTTT